The next 4 T cell receptor beta chains were all read from a single sample in a study of regulatory T cells in long-lasting Graves disease. Described time point: newly diagnosed GD, antithyroid drugs for less than 3 months. PBMCs provided the RNA from which the TCR library was made. With iRepertoire HTBI primers and Arm-PCR of CDR3 regions, TCR beta libraries were built. Using its own MiXCR run on the multiplex PCR reads, TCRdb lists one record per CDR3 protein. The table lists more than 300,000 distinct CDR3 sequences, around 15% of them singletons. The data were also submitted as part of a second study, on T cells in Graves' hyperthyroidism and ophthalmopathy.

The sequencing here drew on peripheral blood mononuclear cells (PBMCs), taken at new diagnosis, from a patient treated with antithyroid drugs. Receptor source: a woman between 18 and 29 years old with Graves disease.

This clonotype was detected ten times or more. V usage is TRBV7-9 and J usage is TRBJ2-1; D unclear. The CDR3 loop spans 14 amino acids. Trimming took 1 base from V and 4 from J, leaving 8 bases between them. Germline-derived CDR1 and CDR2 are SEHNR and FQNEAQ (reference sequence). CDR3 sequence (DNA): TGTGCCAGCAGCTTAGTCGAGCCGTACAATGAGCAGTTCTTC. Its translation: CASSLVEPYNEQFF.

The chain employs TRBV12-3 or TRBV12-4 and TRBJ1-4; TRBD1 matches at 8 bases. The CDR3 has 14 residues. After removal of 6 bases from V and 8 bases from J, the junction contained 8 bases not matched to a gene. The CDR3 reads CASRSTGGSEKLFF. The CDR3 DNA sequence: TGTGCCAGCAGGTCCACAGGGGGGAGCGAAAAACTGTTTTTT.

This clonotype was recorded many times. The chain is built from TRBV3-1 and TRBJ1-3; D is ambiguous. Germline V gene sequence: CDR1 LGHDT, CDR2 YNNKEL (reference sequence). Trimming took 4 bases from V and 0 from J, leaving 7 bases between them. This CDR3 comprises 14 residues. The chain's CDR3 is CASSPRSSGNTIYF. CDR3 sequence (DNA): TGTGCCAGCAGCCCACGGAGCTCTGGAAACACCATATATTTT.

This clonotype was seen repeatedly, ten times or more. The genes are TRBV7-9 and TRBJ2-5; 10 bases map to TRBD2. Germline V gene lookup returns CDR1 SEHNR and CDR2 FQNEAQ (reference sequence). The CDR3 sequence is 15 residues long. V gave up 5 bases and J gave up 4 bases; unmatched junction bases: 7. The CDR3 nucleotides are TGTGCCAGCAGCCCACAGCGGGGGGGCAGAGAGACCCAGTACTTC. Its translation is CASSPQRGGRETQYF.